Listed here are 16 T cell receptor beta chains from one sample, sequenced in a study of blood T cell repertoires in COVID-19. The table came from immunoSEQ multiplex PCR; TCRdb's copy has only in-frame clones and leaves some out. The sample has a few hundred thousand clones; 85% to 90% are singletons. Sequencing used PBMCs or T cells enriched from blood (not recorded which). The receptors derive from a man between 25 and 39 years old who had recovered from COVID-19.

The chain employs TRBV19 and TRBJ1-3, with unresolved D. The CDR3 loop spans 15 amino acids. From germline, CDR1 is LNHDA and CDR2 SQIVND (reference sequence). Trimming took 7 bases from V and 2 from J, leaving 15 bases between them. The DNA of the CDR3 is TGTGCCAGTACCCCAACAGTTTCTACTGGAAACACCATATATTTT. Its protein product is CASTPTVSTGNTIYF.

The chain has TRBV4-1 and TRBJ2-7; TRBD2 matches at 13 bases. Germline CDR1 and CDR2: MGHRA and YSYEKL. This CDR3 comprises 16 residues. Unmatched junction bases numbered 6, after V lost 0 bases and J lost 7 bases. The CDR3 region is CASSQDWTSGGSEQYF. In DNA form, the CDR3 reads TGCGCCAGCAGCCAAGATTGGACTAGCGGGGGTTCGGAGCAGTACTTC.

The V and J genes are TRBV29-1 and TRBJ2-1; 9 nucleotides agree with TRBD2. V lost 5 bases, J lost 9 bases, and 17 bases stayed unmatched. CDR1 SQVTM and CDR2 ANQGSEA come from the germline V gene. CDR3 length: 16 amino acids. The CDR3 here is CSVYLTSGGSWVEQFF. The CDR3 nucleotides read TGCAGCGTTTATTTGACTAGCGGAGGGAGTTGGGTTGAGCAGTTCTTC.

The V call is TRBV10-3, the J call TRBJ2-4, with D perhaps TRBD1 (5 bases). The V gene lost 2 bases and the J gene lost 1 base, with 15 bases spanning the gap. Germline CDR1 is ENHRY and CDR2 is SYGVKD. This CDR3 has 17 amino acids. The CDR3 bases are TGTGCCATCAGTGAGAATCTGGGGCTTTCGGCCAAAAACATTCAGTACTTC. Amino acid sequence: CAISENLGLSAKNIQYF.

The V call is TRBV7-9, the J call TRBJ2-2, with D perhaps TRBD1 (6 bases). The CDR3 runs to 14 residues. V lost 3 bases and J lost 4, with 9 bases in between. The germline V gene encodes CDR1 SEHNR and CDR2 FQNEAQ (reference sequence). The CDR3 spells CASSFEGVTGELFF. The CDR3 DNA is TGTGCCAGCAGCTTTGAGGGGGTCACCGGGGAGCTGTTTTTT.

The V and J genes are TRBV27 and TRBJ1-5; the D is unclear. The CDR3 has 14 residues. Germline-derived CDR1 and CDR2 are MNHEY and SMNVEV (reference sequence). Trimming left V 8 bases short and J 0 bases short, with 11 bases between. CDR3 protein: CASGGRNSNQPQHF. For the CDR3, the DNA is TGTGCCAGCGGTGGGAGGAATAGCAATCAGCCCCAGCATTTT.

This chain connects TRBV7-9 to TRBJ1-6, with D maybe TRBD1 (6 bases). Germline assignment: CDR1 SEHNR and CDR2 FQNEAQ (reference sequence). Trimming left V 3 bases short and J 7 bases short, with 10 bases between. The CDR3 is 14 residues long. CDR3 residues: CASSFEGGNSPLHF. CDR3 DNA: TGTGCCAGCAGCTTCGAGGGGGGGAATTCACCCCTCCACTTT.

This clone was seen repeatedly, ten times or more. The rearrangement uses TRBV5-6 and TRBJ2-7; possibly TRBD2 for D (5 bases). This CDR3 has 15 amino acids. Trimming took off 2 bases at V and 0 bases at J, with 12 bases between the two ends. Germline CDR1 is SGHDT and CDR2 is YYEEEE. This chain's CDR3 is CASSFEGVRSYEQYF. CDR3 nucleotides: TGTGCCAGCAGCTTCGAGGGAGTGCGCTCCTACGAGCAGTACTTC.

The V gene is TRBV7-9, the J gene TRBJ2-3; TRBD2 aligns across 11 bases. Germline values: CDR1 SEHNR, CDR2 FQNEAQ (reference sequence). CDR3 length equals 17 residues. With V trimmed by 5 bases and J by 0 bases, 7 bases remained unmatched. The CDR3 region is CASSTWTSGSSTDTQYF. CDR3 nucleotide sequence: TGTGCCAGCAGCACCTGGACTAGCGGGTCTAGCACAGATACGCAGTATTTT.

About this clone: This may be a read error, as it is one base from a much larger clone. V gene TRBV21-1 combines with J gene TRBJ1-3; the tabulated D call, TRBD1, remains unverified against the DNA. TRBV21-1 is reported as a pseudogene. CDR3 length equals 18 residues. The CDR3 reads CASSTYAGQGTSGNTIYF. The CDR3 DNA is TGTGCCAGCAGCACGTATGCGGGACAGGGGACGAGTGGAAACACCATATATTTT.

This sequence joins TRBV18 and TRBJ2-5; 8 nucleotides line up with TRBD2. The germline gives CDR1 KGHSH, CDR2 LQKENI. J was trimmed by 3 bases and V by 3 bases; bases with no gene match: 9. The CDR3 has 16 residues. The chain's CDR3 is CASSPRVAGGEETQYF. CDR3 nucleotides: TGTGCCAGCTCACCTCGGGTTGCGGGGGGAGAAGAGACCCAGTACTTC.

The genes are TRBV7-9 and TRBJ1-6; no definite D call. Germline V gene sequence: CDR1 SEHNR, CDR2 FQNEAQ (reference sequence). The CDR3 covers 14 residues. Trimming shortened V by 5 bases and J by 8 bases, and 13 bases separated the two germline ends. CDR3 protein: CASSPTGRYSPLHF. Here the CDR3 DNA reads TGTGCCAGCAGCCCGACGGGTAGATATTCACCCCTCCACTTT.

This chain joins TRBV5-1 and TRBJ1-1; 9 bases agree with TRBD1. The germline V gene encodes CDR1 SGHRS and CDR2 YFSETQ. Trimming cost V 3 bases and J 0 bases; bases outside gene matches: 9. The CDR3 is made up of 17 amino acids. The CDR3 region has the DNA TGCGCCAGCAGCTCCCCGGGACAGGGTTTCGTGAACACTGAAGCTTTCTTT. Translated, it gives CASSSPGQGFVNTEAFF.

The chain recombines TRBV10-1 with TRBJ2-3, with 7 bases fitting TRBD1. The CDR3 contains 16 residues. Trimming at V came to 0 bases and at J to 2 bases, leaving 5 bases not matched to a gene. CDR1 and CDR2 (germline): WNHNN, SYGVQD (reference sequence). The CDR3 sequence is CASSESPGTATDTQYF. CDR3 in DNA: TGCGCCAGCAGTGAGTCCCCCGGGACAGCCACAGATACGCAGTATTTT.

V is TRBV24-1 and J is TRBJ2-1; 7 bases agree with TRBD2. The length of the CDR3 is 15 residues. The germline V gene has CDR1 KGHDR and CDR2 SFDVKD. V was clipped by 2 bases and J by 5 bases; unmatched bases: 5. The chain's CDR3 is CATSDSSGAHNEQFF. In DNA form, the CDR3 reads TGTGCCACCAGTGATTCCAGCGGGGCACACAATGAGCAGTTCTTC.

This chain joins TRBV29-1 and TRBJ2-3; TRBD2 matches 10 bases. With V trimmed by 7 bases and J by 10 bases, 5 bases remained unmatched. Germline-derived CDR1 and CDR2 are SQVTM and ANQGSEA. The CDR3 covers 11 residues. CDR3 residues: CSAEREGAQYF. CDR3 nucleotide sequence: TGCAGCGCTGAGCGGGAGGGGGCGCAGTATTTT.